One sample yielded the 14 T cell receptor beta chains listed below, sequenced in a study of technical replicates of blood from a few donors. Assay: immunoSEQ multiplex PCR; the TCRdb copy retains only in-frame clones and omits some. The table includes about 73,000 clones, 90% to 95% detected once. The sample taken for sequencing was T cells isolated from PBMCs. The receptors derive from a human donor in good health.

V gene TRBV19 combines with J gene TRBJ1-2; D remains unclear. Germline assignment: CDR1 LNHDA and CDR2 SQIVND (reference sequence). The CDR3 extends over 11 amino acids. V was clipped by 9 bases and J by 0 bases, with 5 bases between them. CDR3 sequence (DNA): TGTGCCAGCCGTACTAACTATGGCTACACCTTC. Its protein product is CASRTNYGYTF.

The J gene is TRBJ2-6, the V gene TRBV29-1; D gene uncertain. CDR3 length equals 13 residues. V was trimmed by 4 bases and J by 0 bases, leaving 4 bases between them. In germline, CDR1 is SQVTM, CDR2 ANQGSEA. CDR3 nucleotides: TGCAGCGTTGCGTACTCTGGGGCCAACGTCCTGACTTTC. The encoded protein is CSVAYSGANVLTF.

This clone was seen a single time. CDR3 DNA: TGTGCCAGCAGCGCATGGCTAGCGGGGTCCTACAATGAGCAGTTCTTC. Its translation is CASSAWLAGSYNEQFF. The genes are TRBV13 and TRBJ2-1; TRBD2 agrees at 9 bases. The CDR3 has 16 residues. V lost 5 bases, J lost 1 base, and 6 bases stayed unmatched. CDR1 is PRHDT, CDR2 FYEKMQ, per germline (reference sequence).

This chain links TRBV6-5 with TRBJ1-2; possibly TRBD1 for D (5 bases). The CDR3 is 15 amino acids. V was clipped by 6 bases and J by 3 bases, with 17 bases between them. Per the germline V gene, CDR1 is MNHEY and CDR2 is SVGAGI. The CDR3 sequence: CASSPAGGEYYGYTF. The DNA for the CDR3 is TGTGCCAGCAGCCCAGCGGGGGGGGAATACTATGGCTACACCTTC.

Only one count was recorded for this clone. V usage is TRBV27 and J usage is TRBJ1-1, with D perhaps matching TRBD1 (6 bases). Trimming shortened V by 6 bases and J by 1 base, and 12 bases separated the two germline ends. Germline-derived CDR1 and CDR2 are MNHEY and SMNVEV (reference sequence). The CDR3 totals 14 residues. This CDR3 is CASRYDRTNTEAFF. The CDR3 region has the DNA TGTGCCAGCAGATATGACAGGACGAACACTGAAGCTTTCTTT.

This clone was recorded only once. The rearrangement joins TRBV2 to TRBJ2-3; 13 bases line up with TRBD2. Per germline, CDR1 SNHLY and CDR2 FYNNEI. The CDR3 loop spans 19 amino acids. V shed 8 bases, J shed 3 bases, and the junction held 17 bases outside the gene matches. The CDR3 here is CASGGGGLAGQSSTDTQYF. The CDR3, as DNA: TGTGCCAGCGGCGGGGGGGGACTAGCGGGGCAGAGCAGTACAGATACGCAGTATTTT.

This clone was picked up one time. CDR3 loop: CASSQRSRTGASYEQYF. The CDR3 coding sequence is TGTGCCAGCAGCCAAAGGAGCAGGACAGGGGCCTCCTACGAGCAGTACTTC. The chain uses TRBV7-8 and TRBJ2-7; TRBD1 aligns across 9 bases. J was trimmed by 0 bases and V by 5 bases; bases with no gene match: 11. The CDR3 consists of 17 residues. CDR1 is SGHVS, CDR2 FQNEAQ, per germline.

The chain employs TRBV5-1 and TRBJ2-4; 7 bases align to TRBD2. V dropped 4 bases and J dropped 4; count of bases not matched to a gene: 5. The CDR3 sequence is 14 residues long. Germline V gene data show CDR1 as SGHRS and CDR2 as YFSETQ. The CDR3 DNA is TGCGCCAGCAGCGACGGGACTAATAAAAACATTCAGTACTTC. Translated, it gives CASSDGTNKNIQYF. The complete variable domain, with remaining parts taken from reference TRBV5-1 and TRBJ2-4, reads KAGVTQTPRYLIKTRGQQVTLSCSPISGHRSVSWYQQTPGQGLQFLFEYFSETQRNKGNFPGRFSGRQFSNSRSEMNVSTLELGDSALYLCASSDGTNKNIQYFGAGTRLSVL.

The CDR3 nucleotides read TGTGCCAGCAGTGACGGGACAGTCTATGGCTACACCTTC. It yields the protein CASSDGTVYGYTF. The chain employs TRBV2 and TRBJ1-2; 7 bases agree with TRBD1. The CDR3 is made up of 13 amino acids. CDR1 and CDR2 (germline): SNHLY, FYNNEI. The J segment lost 4 bases and the V segment lost 3 bases, leaving 2 bases of the junction unmatched.

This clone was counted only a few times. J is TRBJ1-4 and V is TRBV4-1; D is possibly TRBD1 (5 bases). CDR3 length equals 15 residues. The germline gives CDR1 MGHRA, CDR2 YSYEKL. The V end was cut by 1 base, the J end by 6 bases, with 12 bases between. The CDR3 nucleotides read TGCGCCAGCAGCCAAGCAGGGTTTGGGGATGAAAAACTGTTTTTT. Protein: CASSQAGFGDEKLFF.

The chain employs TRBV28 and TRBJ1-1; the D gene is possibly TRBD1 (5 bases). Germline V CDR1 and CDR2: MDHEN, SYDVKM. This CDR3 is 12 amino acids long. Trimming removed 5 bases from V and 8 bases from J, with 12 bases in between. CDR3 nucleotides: TGTGCCAGCAGTCCGACGACAGTAGAAGCTTTCTTT. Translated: CASSPTTVEAFF.

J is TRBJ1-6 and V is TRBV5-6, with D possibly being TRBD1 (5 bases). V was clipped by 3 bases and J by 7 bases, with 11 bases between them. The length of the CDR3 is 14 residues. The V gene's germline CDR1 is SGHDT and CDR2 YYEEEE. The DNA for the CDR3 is TGTGCCAGCAGCTCTGGGGCGAGGAATTCACCCCTCCACTTT. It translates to CASSSGARNSPLHF.

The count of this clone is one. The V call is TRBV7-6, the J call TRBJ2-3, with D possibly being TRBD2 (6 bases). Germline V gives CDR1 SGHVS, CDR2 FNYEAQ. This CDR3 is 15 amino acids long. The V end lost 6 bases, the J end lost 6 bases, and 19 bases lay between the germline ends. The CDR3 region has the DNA TGTGCCAGCAGGCATCCCTTCGGGGGAGTCGATACGCAGTATTTT. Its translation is CASRHPFGGVDTQYF. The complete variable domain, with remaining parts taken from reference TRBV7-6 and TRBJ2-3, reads GAGVSQSPRYKVTKRGQDVALRCDPISGHVSLYWYRQALGQGPEFLTYFNYEAQQDKSGLPNDRFSAERPEGSISTLTIQRTEQRDSAMYRCASRHPFGGVDTQYFGPGTRLTVL.

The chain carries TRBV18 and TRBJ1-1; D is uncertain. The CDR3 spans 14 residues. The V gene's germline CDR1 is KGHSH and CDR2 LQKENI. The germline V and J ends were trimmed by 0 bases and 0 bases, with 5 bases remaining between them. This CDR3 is CASSPPGVNTEAFF. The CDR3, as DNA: TGTGCCAGCTCACCACCCGGGGTGAACACTGAAGCTTTCTTT.